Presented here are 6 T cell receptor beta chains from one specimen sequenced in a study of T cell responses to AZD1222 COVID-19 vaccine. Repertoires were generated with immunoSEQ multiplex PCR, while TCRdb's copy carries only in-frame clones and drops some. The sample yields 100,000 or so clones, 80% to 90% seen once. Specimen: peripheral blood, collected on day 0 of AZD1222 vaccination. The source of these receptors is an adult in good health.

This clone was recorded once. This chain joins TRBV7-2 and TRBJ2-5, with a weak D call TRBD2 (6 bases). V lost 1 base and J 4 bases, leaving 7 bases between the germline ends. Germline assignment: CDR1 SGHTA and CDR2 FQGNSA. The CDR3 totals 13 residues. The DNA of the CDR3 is TGTGCCAGCAGCTTAGTGGGACTAGAGACCCAGTACTTC. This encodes CASSLVGLETQYF.

The CDR3 DNA follows: TGTGCCAGCAGCTTGTCGGGACAGGGAACAGATACGCAGTATTTT. Residues: CASSLSGQGTDTQYF. J is TRBJ2-3 and V is TRBV7-2; 9 positions agree with TRBD1. CDR1 and CDR2 (germline): SGHTA, FQGNSA. CDR3 size: 15 residues. Unmatched junction bases numbered 4, after V lost 3 bases and J lost 3 bases.

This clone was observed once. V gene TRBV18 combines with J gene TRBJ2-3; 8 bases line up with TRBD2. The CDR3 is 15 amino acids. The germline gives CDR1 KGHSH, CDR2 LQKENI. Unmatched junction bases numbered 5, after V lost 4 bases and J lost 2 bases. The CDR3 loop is CASSLGTRLTDTQYF. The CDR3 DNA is TGTGCCAGCTCACTCGGGACTAGACTCACAGATACGCAGTATTTT. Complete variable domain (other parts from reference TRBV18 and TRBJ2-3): NAGVMQNPRHLVRRRGQEARLRCSPMKGHSHVYWYRQLPEEGLKFMVYLQKENIIDESGMPKERFSAEFPKEGPSILRIQQVVRGDSAAYFCASSLGTRLTDTQYFGPGTRLTVL.

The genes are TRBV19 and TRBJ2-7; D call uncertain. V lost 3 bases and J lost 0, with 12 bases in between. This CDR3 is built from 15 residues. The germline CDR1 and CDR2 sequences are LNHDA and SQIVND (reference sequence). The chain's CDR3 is CASSIRALSSYEQYF. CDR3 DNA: TGTGCCAGTAGTATTCGCGCCCTGAGCTCCTACGAGCAGTACTTC. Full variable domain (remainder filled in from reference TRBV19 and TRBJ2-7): DGGITQSPKYLFRKEGQNVTLSCEQNLNHDAMYWYRQDPGQGLRLIYYSQIVNDFQKGDIAEGYSVSREKKESFPLTVTSAQKNPTAFYLCASSIRALSSYEQYFGPGTRLTVT.

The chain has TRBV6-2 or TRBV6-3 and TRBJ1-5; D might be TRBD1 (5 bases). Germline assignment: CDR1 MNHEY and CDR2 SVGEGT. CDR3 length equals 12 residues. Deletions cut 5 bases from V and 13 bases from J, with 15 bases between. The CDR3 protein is CASSLGVGIQHF. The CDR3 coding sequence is TGTGCCAGCAGTCTAGGGGTGGGAATTCAGCATTTT.

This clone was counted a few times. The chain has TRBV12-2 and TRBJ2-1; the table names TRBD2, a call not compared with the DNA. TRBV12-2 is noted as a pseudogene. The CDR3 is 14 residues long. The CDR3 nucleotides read TGTGCAAGTCGTCCTAGCGGGGGGGCCAATGAGCAGTTCTTC. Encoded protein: CASRPSGGANEQFF.